This TCR beta chain derives from a study of cytomegalovirus exposure and HLA in healthy donors. About the research overall: Unique TCR beta sequences numbering approximately 120 million came from 150 million to 200 million T cells in an earlier analysis. Notes on the study in general: Earlier findings revealed that most TCR beta V segments proved productive either about 87% or about 30% of the time. Researchers reportedly found TCR beta sequences accurately predicted most subjects' HLA-A and HLA-B alleles.

The PCR employed 60 Vbeta primers together with 13 Jbeta primers. Profiling relied on immunoSEQ multiplex PCR, and the TCRdb table lists in-frame clones only, not all of them. The table includes 200,000 to 250,000 clones, over 70% detected once. V lost 3 bases, J lost 1 base, and 13 bases lay in between. The CDR3 length is 15 residues. Germline-derived CDR1 and CDR2 are SGHRS and YFSETQ. About this clone itself: What it binds is not known.

The gene calls are TRBV5-1 and TRBJ1-1; D perhaps matches TRBD1 (5 bases). This TCR came from a woman aged 60-70 years in good health and CMV-seropositive. The source material was PBMCs. As DNA, the CDR3 is TGCGCCAGCAGCTGGCAACCGGGGGGGAACACTGAAGCTTTCTTT. Amino acid sequence: CASSWQPGGNTEAFF.